This note documents a single T cell receptor (beta chain) sequence. Clones were sequenced by immunoSEQ multiplex PCR, and TCRdb holds only the in-frame ones, with some missing. The sample holds tens of thousands of clones, over 70% seen once. CDR1 is LGHNT and CDR2 is FRNRAP in the germline V gene. V was pared by 4 bases and J by 3 bases, with 10 bases between. CDR3 length: 14 amino acids. The sample comes from a study of blood T cell repertoires in COVID-19. Source material: peripheral blood. The TCR was taken from a man aged 80 or over with acute or convalescent COVID-19. The chain is built from TRBV12-5 and TRBJ1-5, with D possibly being TRBD1 (5 bases). CDR3 DNA sequence: TGTGCTAGTGGTTCTCGACAGCCCAATCAGCCCCAGCATTTT. Amino acids: CASGSRQPNQPQHF. The complete variable domain, with remaining parts taken from reference TRBV12-5 and TRBJ1-5, reads DARVTQTPRHKVTEMGQEVTMRCQPILGHNTVFWYRQTMMQGLELLAYFRNRAPLDDSGMPKDRFSAEMPDATLATLKIQPSEPRDSAVYFCASGSRQPNQPQHFGDGTRLSIL.